The 21 T cell receptor beta chains below come from one sample, sequenced in a study of shared clonotypes between healthy human individuals. The method was immunoSEQ multiplex PCR; TCRdb's version includes in-frame clones alone and lacks a portion of them. The table has nearly 1,000,000 clones, approximately 80% seen once; the top ten hold over 1.3%. Material for sequencing was memory CD4+ T cells sorted from blood. Subset specified: CD45RA-negative fraction. These receptors all stem from a man aged 18 to 35 in good health.

The chain links TRBV5-5 to TRBJ2-7; D tentatively reads TRBD1 or TRBD2 (7 bases each). V lost 6 bases, J lost 6 bases, and 19 bases lay in between. Germline V gene sequence: CDR1 SGHKS, CDR2 YYEKEE (reference sequence). The CDR3 contains 14 residues. DNA of the CDR3: TGTGCCAGCAACCCGACAGGGACTAAGGGCGAGCAGTACTTC. As protein: CASNPTGTKGEQYF.

The gene calls are TRBV2 and TRBJ1-2; D gene ambiguous. CDR3 length: 12 amino acids. Trimming shortened V by 8 bases and J by 6 bases, and 13 bases separated the two germline ends. Germline-derived CDR1 and CDR2 are SNHLY and FYNNEI. For the CDR3, the DNA is TGTGCCAGCGGCCTCCTTAGGGATGGCTACACCTTC. Translating gives CASGLLRDGYTF.

For this clone: This specimen includes other DNA sequences encoding the same CDR3. The chain employs TRBV20-1 and TRBJ2-5; D unresolved. There are 10 residues in the CDR3. CDR1 and CDR2 from the germline V gene are DFQATT and SNEGSKA (reference sequence). V lost 4 bases, J lost 4 bases, and 4 bases lay in between. The CDR3 nucleotides read TGCAGTGCTAACCTAGAGACCCAGTACTTC. Translating gives CSANLETQYF.

The table lists this clone with a few counts. This chain links TRBV19 with TRBJ1-1; D is unclear. V lost 5 bases to trimming and J lost 6 bases, with 19 bases between them. This CDR3 contains 15 residues. CDR1 and CDR2 (germline): LNHDA, SQIVND (reference sequence). The chain's CDR3 is CASSPTAVGGPEAFF. The CDR3 DNA is TGTGCCAGTAGTCCAACCGCTGTAGGCGGGCCTGAAGCTTTCTTT.

The V and J genes are TRBV4-3 and TRBJ2-2, with 8 bases aligning to TRBD2. The V and J ends lost 0 bases and 7 bases, in that order; junction bases with no gene match: 10. Germline values: CDR1 LGHNA, CDR2 YSLEER. This CDR3 contains 17 residues. CDR3 sequence reads: CASSQDRLASGGGELFF. Here the CDR3 DNA reads TGCGCCAGCAGCCAAGATAGACTAGCGAGTGGCGGCGGGGAGCTGTTTTTT.

The V and J genes are TRBV7-9 and TRBJ2-7, with D possibly TRBD1 on 6 matching bases. Germline CDR1 reads SEHNR; CDR2 reads FQNEAQ (reference sequence). V lost 7 bases and J lost 0, with 13 bases in between. This CDR3 is built from 14 residues. CDR3 in amino acids: CASNLGANSYEQYF. In DNA form, the CDR3 reads TGTGCCAGCAATCTGGGGGCAAACTCCTACGAGCAGTACTTC.

The chain employs TRBV30 and TRBJ1-5; TRBD1 is a possible D gene (6 bases). Looked up from germline, CDR1 is GTSNPN and CDR2 is SVGIG (reference sequence). V lost 4 bases and J lost 3, with 10 bases in between. The CDR3 consists of 13 residues. CDR3 DNA: TGTGCCTGGAAGGGGGACTCCAATCAGCCCCAGCATTTT. Translated, it gives CAWKGDSNQPQHF.

This clone was observed a few times. The sample carries other DNA sequences with the same CDR3. The genes are TRBV28 and TRBJ2-5; 7 bases line up with TRBD1. The CDR3 length is 14 residues. J lost 3 bases, V lost 4 bases, and 5 bases had no gene match. Germline V gene lookup returns CDR1 MDHEN and CDR2 SYDVKM. CDR3 coding DNA: TGTGCCAGCAGTTCGGGACAGACCAAAGAGACCCAGTACTTC. Its protein is CASSSGQTKETQYF.

The V gene is TRBV5-1, the J gene TRBJ1-2; 9 bases match TRBD1. V lost 5 bases and J lost 1; bases outside the gene matches: 12. This CDR3 has 17 residues. Germline values: CDR1 SGHRS, CDR2 YFSETQ. CDR3 sequence reads: CASRPGQGMGNNYGYTF. CDR3 in DNA: TGCGCCAGCAGGCCGGGACAGGGAATGGGGAATAACTATGGCTACACCTTC.

This clone has just one count. The chain is built from TRBV18 and TRBJ2-7, with TRBD1 matching over 11 bases. Per germline, CDR1 KGHSH and CDR2 LQKENI. The V gene end was trimmed by 4 bases and the J gene end by 0 bases; junction bases not matched to a gene: 8. This CDR3 is built from 17 residues. CDR3 coding DNA: TGTGCCAGCTCACAGATGCCGGGACAGGGGGACTCCTACGAGCAGTACTTC. This gives the protein CASSQMPGQGDSYEQYF.

V gene TRBV30 combines with J gene TRBJ1-4; D is unclear. Trimming removed 5 bases from V and 5 bases from J, with 12 bases in between. CDR3 length: 13 amino acids. In germline, CDR1 is GTSNPN, CDR2 SVGIG (reference sequence). The CDR3 region has the DNA TGTGCCTGGGCCAGAGACATCAATGAAAAACTGTTTTTT. Translated: CAWARDINEKLFF.

A word on this clone: The sample contains more than one DNA sequence encoding this CDR3. J is TRBJ2-3 and V is TRBV7-9; D gene unclear. V was shortened by 3 bases and J by 0 bases, with 7 bases between the two germline ends. Germline V gene lookup returns CDR1 SEHNR and CDR2 FQNEAQ (reference sequence). The CDR3 spans 14 residues. The CDR3 reads CASSLDHSTDTQYF. The CDR3 DNA follows: TGTGCCAGCAGCTTGGACCATAGCACAGATACGCAGTATTTT. The full variable domain, rest sourced from reference TRBV7-9 and TRBJ2-3, is DTGVSQNPRHKITKRGQNVTFRCDPISEHNRLYWYRQTLGQGPEFLTYFQNEAQLEKSRLLSDRFSAERPKGSFSTLEIQRTEQGDSAMYLCASSLDHSTDTQYFGPGTRLTVL.

This clone has just a few counts. CDR3 sequence: CASSNRDRATEAFF. The CDR3 DNA reads TGTGCCAGCAGTAACCGGGACAGGGCCACTGAAGCTTTCTTT. The gene calls are TRBV6-6 and TRBJ1-1; 9 bases line up with TRBD1. Germline V lookup: CDR1 MNHNY, CDR2 SVGAGI (reference sequence). V trimming: 5 bases; J trimming: 4 bases; junction bases outside the gene matches: 5. This CDR3 contains 14 residues.

V gene TRBV10-3 combines with J gene TRBJ1-6; no clear D gene. The ends were cut back, 4 bases at V and 9 bases at J, with 16 bases in the middle. Germline loops: CDR1 ENHRY, CDR2 SYGVKD. CDR3 length equals 15 residues. The CDR3 nucleotides read TGTGCCATCAGTGCCAGGCAGGAAAGTAGTTCACCCCTCCACTTT. Encoded protein: CAISARQESSSPLHF.

With respect to this clone: Germline and junction disagree at one end, which may indicate a read error. V usage is TRBV30 and J usage is TRBJ1-3; no firm D call. The germline V gene encodes CDR1 GTSNPN and CDR2 SVGIG (reference sequence). The length of the CDR3 is 16 residues. The CDR3 spells CAWSQTAGRTGNTIYF. CDR3 nucleotide sequence: TGTGCCTGGAGTCAAACGGCGGGGAGAACTGGGAACACCATATATTTT. Filled out from reference TRBV30 and TRBJ1-3, the complete variable domain reads SQTIHQWPATLVQPVGSPLSLECTVEGTSNPNLYWYRQAAGRGLQLLFYSVGIGQISSEVPQNLSASRPQDRQFILSSKKLLLSDSGFYLCAWSQTAGRTGNTIYFGEGSWLTVV.

This clone turned up a few times. Written as DNA, the CDR3 is TGTGCCAGCAGCTTAGAGGTTAGCAATCAGCCCCAGCATTTT. This encodes CASSLEVSNQPQHF. V is TRBV7-2 and J is TRBJ1-5, with D unclear. Trimming took 1 base from V and 0 from J, leaving 4 bases between them. The CDR3 is made up of 14 amino acids. Germline-derived CDR1 and CDR2 are SGHTA and FQGNSA.

V and J are TRBV7-2 and TRBJ2-5; unclear D gene. Germline loops: CDR1 SGHTA, CDR2 FQGNSA. V was shortened by 10 bases and J by 5 bases, with 17 bases between the two germline ends. This CDR3 is built from 13 residues. The CDR3 nucleotides read TGTGCCACCGCACAGCTTTACGGGGAGACCCAGTACTTC. Translation gives CATAQLYGETQYF.

The chain has TRBV5-5 and TRBJ2-7; TRBD1 aligns across 7 bases. The CDR3 spans 11 residues. V shed 5 bases and J 7 bases; nucleotides not matched to a gene: 3. The V gene's germline CDR1 is SGHKS and CDR2 YYEKEE (reference sequence). The CDR3 loop reads CASRQTGEQYF. For the CDR3, the DNA is TGTGCCAGCAGGCAGACAGGGGAGCAGTACTTC.

A single count supports this clone. The genes are TRBV7-2 and TRBJ1-1, with a possible D match to TRBD1 (5 bases). Per germline, CDR1 SGHTA and CDR2 FQGNSA. This CDR3 contains 13 residues. The V gene lost 5 bases and the J gene lost 3 bases, with 10 bases spanning the gap. CDR3 residues: CASSNQGYTEAFF. As DNA, the CDR3 is TGTGCCAGCAGCAACCAGGGTTACACTGAAGCTTTCTTT.

The V gene is TRBV2, the J gene TRBJ2-7; a possible D gene is TRBD2 (6 bases). Germline values: CDR1 SNHLY, CDR2 FYNNEI. This CDR3 has 13 residues. The V and J ends lost 9 bases and 0 bases respectively, with 12 bases between them. The CDR3 nucleotides read TGTGCCAGTGGACGGGACTCCTCCTACGAGCAGTACTTC. It specifies CASGRDSSYEQYF. Looking up the rest from reference TRBV2 and TRBJ2-7 gives the full variable domain: EPEVTQTPSHQVTQMGQEVILRCVPISNHLYFYWYRQILGQKVEFLVSFYNNEISEKSEIFDDQFSVERPDGSNFTLKIRSTKLEDSAMYFCASGRDSSYEQYFGPGTRLTVT.

The CDR3 DNA is TGTGCCTGGAGGGTTCAGGGAAATGAGCAGTTCTTC. Amino acids: CAWRVQGNEQFF. V gene TRBV30 combines with J gene TRBJ2-1; perhaps TRBD1 as D (5 bases). V was clipped by 3 bases and J by 7 bases, with 10 bases between them. The CDR3 length is 12 residues. Per germline, CDR1 GTSNPN and CDR2 SVGIG (reference sequence).